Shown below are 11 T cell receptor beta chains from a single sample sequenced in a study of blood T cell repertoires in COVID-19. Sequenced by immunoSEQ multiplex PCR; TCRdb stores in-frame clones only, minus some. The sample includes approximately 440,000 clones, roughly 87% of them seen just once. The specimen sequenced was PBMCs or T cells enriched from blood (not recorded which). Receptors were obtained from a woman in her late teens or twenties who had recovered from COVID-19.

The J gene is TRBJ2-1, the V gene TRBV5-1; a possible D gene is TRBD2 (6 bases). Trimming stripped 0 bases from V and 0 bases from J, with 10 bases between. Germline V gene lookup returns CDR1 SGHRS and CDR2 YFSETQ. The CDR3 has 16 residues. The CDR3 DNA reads TGCGCCAGCAGCTTGGATCGGGGGAGCTCCTACAATGAGCAGTTCTTC. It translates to CASSLDRGSSYNEQFF.

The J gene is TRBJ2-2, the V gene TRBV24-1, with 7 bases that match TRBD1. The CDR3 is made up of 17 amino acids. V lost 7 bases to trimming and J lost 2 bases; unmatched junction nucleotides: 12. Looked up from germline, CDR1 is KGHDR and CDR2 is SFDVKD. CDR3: CATSTLPGTVNTGELFF. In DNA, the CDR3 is TGTGCCACCAGCACACTCCCCGGGACAGTTAACACCGGGGAGCTGTTTTTT.

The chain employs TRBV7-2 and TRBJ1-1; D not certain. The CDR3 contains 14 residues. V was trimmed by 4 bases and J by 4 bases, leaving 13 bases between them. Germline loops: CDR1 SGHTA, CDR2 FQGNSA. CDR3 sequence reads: CASSSVSGSTEAFF. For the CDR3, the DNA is TGTGCCAGCAGCTCAGTTTCAGGAAGCACTGAAGCTTTCTTT. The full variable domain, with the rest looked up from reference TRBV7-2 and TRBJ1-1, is GAGVSQSPSNKVTEKGKDVELRCDPISGHTALYWYRQSLGQGLEFLIYFQGNSAPDKSGLPSDRFSAERTGGSVSTLTIQRTQQEDSAVYLCASSSVSGSTEAFFGQGTRLTVV.

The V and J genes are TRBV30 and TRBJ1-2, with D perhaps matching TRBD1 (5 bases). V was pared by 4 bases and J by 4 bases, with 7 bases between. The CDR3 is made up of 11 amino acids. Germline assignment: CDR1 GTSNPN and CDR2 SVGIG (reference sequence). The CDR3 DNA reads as TGTGCCTGGACTACAGGCTATGGCTACACCTTC. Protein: CAWTTGYGYTF.

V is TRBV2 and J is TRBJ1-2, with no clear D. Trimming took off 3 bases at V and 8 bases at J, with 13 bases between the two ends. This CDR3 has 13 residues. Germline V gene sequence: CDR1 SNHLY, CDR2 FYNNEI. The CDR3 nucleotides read TGTGCCAGCAGTGACTTAGGACTGGGGGGCTACACCTTC. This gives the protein CASSDLGLGGYTF.

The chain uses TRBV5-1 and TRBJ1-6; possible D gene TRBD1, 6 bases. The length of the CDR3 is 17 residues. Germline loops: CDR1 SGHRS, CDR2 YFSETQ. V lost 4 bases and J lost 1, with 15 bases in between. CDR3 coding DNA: TGCGCCAGCAGCCGAGGGGGGGAGAGGTCCTATAATTCACCCCTCCACTTT. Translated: CASSRGGERSYNSPLHF.

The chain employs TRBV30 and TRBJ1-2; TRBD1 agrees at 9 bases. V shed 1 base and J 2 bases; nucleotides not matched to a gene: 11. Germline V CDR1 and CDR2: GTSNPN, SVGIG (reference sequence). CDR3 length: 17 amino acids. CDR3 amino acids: CAWSEKTGGSTNYGYTF. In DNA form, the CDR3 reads TGTGCCTGGAGTGAAAAGACAGGGGGAAGCACAAACTATGGCTACACCTTC. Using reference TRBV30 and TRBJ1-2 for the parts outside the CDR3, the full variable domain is SQTIHQWPATLVQPVGSPLSLECTVEGTSNPNLYWYRQAAGRGLQLLFYSVGIGQISSEVPQNLSASRPQDRQFILSSKKLLLSDSGFYLCAWSEKTGGSTNYGYTFGSGTRLTVV.

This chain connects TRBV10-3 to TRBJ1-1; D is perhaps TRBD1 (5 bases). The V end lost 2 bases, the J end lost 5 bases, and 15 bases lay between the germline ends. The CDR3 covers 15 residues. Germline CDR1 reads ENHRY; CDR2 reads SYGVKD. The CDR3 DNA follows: TGTGCCATCAGTGAGGCCACTGTAGGGGTGACTGAAGCTTTCTTT. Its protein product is CAISEATVGVTEAFF.

For the CDR3, the DNA is TGTGCCAGCCTCGACAGGGGGAACACTGAAGCTTTCTTT. Amino acids: CASLDRGNTEAFF. V is TRBV27 and J is TRBJ1-1; TRBD1 aligns across 8 bases. CDR3 length: 13 residues. V lost 8 bases and J lost 1; bases outside the gene matches: 3. Looked up from germline, CDR1 is MNHEY and CDR2 is SMNVEV (reference sequence).

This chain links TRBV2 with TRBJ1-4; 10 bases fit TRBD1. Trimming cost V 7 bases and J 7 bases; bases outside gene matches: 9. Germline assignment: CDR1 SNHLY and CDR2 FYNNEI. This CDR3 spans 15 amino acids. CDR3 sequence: CASTPTGDRGEKLFF. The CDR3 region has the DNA TGTGCCAGCACCCCCACAGGGGACAGGGGTGAAAAACTGTTTTTT.

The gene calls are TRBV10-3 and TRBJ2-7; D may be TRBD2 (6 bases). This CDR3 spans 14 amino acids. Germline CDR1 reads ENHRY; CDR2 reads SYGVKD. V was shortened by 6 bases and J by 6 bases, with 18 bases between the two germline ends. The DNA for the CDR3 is TGTGCCATCAGAGTGTCGCGGGGAGAAGGCGAGCAGTACTTC. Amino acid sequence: CAIRVSRGEGEQYF.